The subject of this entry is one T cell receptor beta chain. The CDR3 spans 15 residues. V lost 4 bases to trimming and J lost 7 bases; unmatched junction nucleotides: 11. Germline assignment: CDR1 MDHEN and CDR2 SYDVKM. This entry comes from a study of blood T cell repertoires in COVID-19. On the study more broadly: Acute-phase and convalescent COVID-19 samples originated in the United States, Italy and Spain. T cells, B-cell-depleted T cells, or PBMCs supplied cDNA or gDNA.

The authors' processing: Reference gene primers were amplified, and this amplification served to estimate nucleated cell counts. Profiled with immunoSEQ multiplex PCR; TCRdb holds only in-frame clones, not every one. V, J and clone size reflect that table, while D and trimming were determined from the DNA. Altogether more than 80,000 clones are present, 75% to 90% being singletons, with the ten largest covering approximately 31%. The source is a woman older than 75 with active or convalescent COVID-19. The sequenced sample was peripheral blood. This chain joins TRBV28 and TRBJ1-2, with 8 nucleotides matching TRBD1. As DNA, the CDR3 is TGTGCCAGCAGTTCCCCCGGACAGGGAGGATTTGGCTACACCTTC. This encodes CASSSPGQGGFGYTF.